These T cell receptor beta chains were read from a single sample in a study of T cells after yellow fever vaccination. TCRdb re-analysed the 5' RACE reads in MiXCR, keeping a single row per CDR3 protein. The repertoire has some 500,000 distinct CDR3 sequences, roughly 14% of them found once; the top ten carry roughly an eighth. Sequenced material: PBMCs, taken on the day of the yellow fever booster vaccination. The receptors derive from a man aged 25 to 40 who received the YFV17D yellow fever vaccine. Each CDR3 is given with its conserved first and last residue. A D gene is named only where the DNA matches it firmly. Clone sizes are given selectively: once, few, many, or a class where the clone is expanded.

TRBJ1-6	.	.	TRBV9	TGTGCCAGCAGCGTATTAGCAAGGGGAAGGGAGTCACCCCTCCACTTT	CASSVLARGRESPLHF
TRBJ1-4	few	TRBD1	TRBV25-1	TGTGCCAGCAGTGGCGACAGGGGGGTCTCTAATGAAAAACTGTTTTTT	CASSGDRGVSNEKLFF
TRBJ2-7	.	TRBD2	TRBV3-1	TGTGCCAGCAGCCAAGCCCTCGGACTAGCGGGAGAGACGTTAGAGCAGTACTTC	CASSQALGLAGETLEQYF
TRBJ2-7	.	TRBD1	TRBV5-1	TGCGCCAGCAGTGTTTCGGGACAGGGGCGGAGGATGAACGAGCAGTACTTC	CASSVSGQGRRMNEQYF
TRBJ2-1	many	.	TRBV11-2	TGTGCCAGCAGCTCTGGGTATGAGCAGTTCTTC	CASSSGYEQFF
TRBJ2-7	few	TRBD1	TRBV10-3	TGTGCCATCAGCGGGACAGGATACGAGCAGTACTTC	CAISGTGYEQYF
TRBJ2-1	.	.	TRBV9	TGTGCCAGCAGCGTAGAATCTGTGGGGGGCAGTGAGCAGTTCTTC	CASSVESVGGSEQFF
TRBJ2-7	.	TRBD2	TRBV29-1	TGCAGCGTTGAAGACAGGGAGGGTACTTACGAGCAGTACTTC	CSVEDREGTYEQYF
TRBJ2-1	.	.	TRBV3-1	TGTGCCAGCAGCCAAGACGAGGATGAGCAGTTCTTC	CASSQDEDEQFF
TRBJ2-2	few	TRBD2	TRBV5-1	TGCGCCAGCAGCGCCCTCCCCGGGACTAGCGAACGCAACACCGGGGAGCTGTTTTTT	CASSALPGTSERNTGELFF
TRBJ2-1	few	TRBD2	TRBV10-3	TGTGCCATCAGTGAGGGGTCTAGCGGGAGTGGCAATGAGCAGTTCTTC	CAISEGSSGSGNEQFF
TRBJ2-5	.	.	TRBV7-9	TGTGCCAGCAGCTCCGGGCAAGAGACCCAGTACTTC	CASSSGQETQYF
TRBJ2-3	few	TRBD2	TRBV20-1	TGCAGTGCTCTTACTGGGAGTGGGAGGGGAGCAGATACGCAGTATTTT	CSALTGSGRGADTQYF
TRBJ2-2	.	.	TRBV24-1	TGTGCCACCAGTGACCCCGGGGAGACGAGGGGAAGCACCGGGGAGCTGTTTTTT	CATSDPGETRGSTGELFF
TRBJ2-2	.	.	TRBV5-1	TGCGCCAGCAGCTGGATTACCGGGGAGCTGTTTTTT	CASSWITGELFF
TRBJ2-7	many	.	TRBV12-3/TRBV12-4	TGTGCCAGCAGCTTAACGGGCTCCTACGAGCAGTACTTC	CASSLTGSYEQYF
TRBJ1-4	few	.	TRBV5-1	TGCGCCAGCAGCGAAGAGGATGTAGAAAAACTGTTTTTT	CASSEEDVEKLFF
TRBJ2-3	.	TRBD2	TRBV11-2	TGTGCCAGCAGCGTAAATTTAGCGGGAGCGGGATTAGGAGATACGCAGTATTTT	CASSVNLAGAGLGDTQYF
TRBJ2-2	few	TRBD1	TRBV20-1	TGCAGTGCTAGGGGACAGGGGCGAAGGGAGCTGTTTTTT	CSARGQGRRELFF
TRBJ2-3	.	TRBD2	TRBV9	TGTGCCAGCAGCGCGACTAGCCGTACAGATACGCAGTATTTT	CASSATSRTDTQYF
TRBJ2-5	few	.	TRBV20-1	TGCAGTGCTAGAGTCCGACTTAAAGAGACCCAGTACTTC	CSARVRLKETQYF
TRBJ2-3	.	TRBD2	TRBV5-1	TGCGCCAGCAACTCCCCTTCCGGGACTAGCGGAATGGATACGCAGTATTTT	CASNSPSGTSGMDTQYF
TRBJ2-5	.	.	TRBV4-1	TGCGCCAGCAGCCAAGGGCGCGGGTACCAAGAGACCCAGTACTTC	CASSQGRGYQETQYF
TRBJ1-5	few	.	TRBV20-1	TGCAGTGCTAAAGGGGCGGCTGGGGCTCAGCCCCAGCATTTT	CSAKGAAGAQPQHF
TRBJ2-2	few	TRBD2	TRBV12-5	TGTGCTAGTGGTCGGACTAGCGGGACCCCCGGGGAGCTGTTTTTT	CASGRTSGTPGELFF
TRBJ2-1	.	TRBD1	TRBV7-6	TGTGCCAGCAGCCCGACCTGGGACAGCCGCAATGAGCAGTTCTTC	CASSPTWDSRNEQFF
TRBJ2-1	.	.	TRBV27	TGTGCCAGCAGTCTCGGACAAGCCGTGAGTGATGAGCAGTTCTTC	CASSLGQAVSDEQFF
TRBJ1-2	.	.	TRBV28	TGTGCCAGCAGTTACAGGGGCTACACCTTC	CASSYRGYTF
TRBJ2-1	few	.	TRBV12-3/TRBV12-4	TGTGCCAGCGGTGCACTAGGGCCCTACAATGAGCAGTTCTTC	CASGALGPYNEQFF
TRBJ2-1	.	TRBD2	TRBV7-2	TGTGCCAGCAGCTTTTCCGCTAGCGGGTACAATGAGCAGTTCTTC	CASSFSASGYNEQFF
TRBJ2-1	.	.	TRBV20-1	TGCAGTGCTAGCGATCCGGTACAGGGTAGTAAGTTCTTC	CSASDPVQGSKFF
TRBJ2-7	few	.	TRBV30	TGTGCCTGGGGGACGGGTGCCTACGAGCAGTACTTC	CAWGTGAYEQYF
TRBJ2-7	.	.	TRBV13	TGTGCCAGCAGCACAACCTTTAGCGGTGCCTACGAGCAGTACTTC	CASSTTFSGAYEQYF
TRBJ2-1	.	.	TRBV19	TGTGCCAGTAGTCGAGACTTGCCGGGATACAATGAGCAGTTCTTC	CASSRDLPGYNEQFF
TRBJ1-1	few	.	TRBV6-6	TGTGCCAGCAGCAGTTACTCGCCGGGTTGGGCTTTCTTT	CASSSYSPGWAFF
TRBJ2-5	few	TRBD1	TRBV12-3/TRBV12-4	TGTGCCAGCAGTTTAATACGGGACAGGGGGGCGACCCAGTACTTC	CASSLIRDRGATQYF
TRBJ2-1	few	.	TRBV19	TGTGCCAGTAGCAAAACAATCGGGAAGAGGAATGAGCAGTTCTTC	CASSKTIGKRNEQFF
TRBJ2-7	.	.	TRBV5-4	TGTGCCAGCAGCTCGGGGACCGAGAACTACGAGCAGTACTTC	CASSSGTENYEQYF
TRBJ1-2	.	.	TRBV4-2	TGTGCCAGCAGCCAAGATTGGAACAGCCCAGCTAACTATGGCTACACCTTC	CASSQDWNSPANYGYTF
TRBJ2-7	.	TRBD2	TRBV27	TGTGCCAGCAGTTTATCGACGGGAGGGCTTTACGAGCAGTACTTC	CASSLSTGGLYEQYF
TRBJ2-7	.	.	TRBV6-5	TGTGCCAGCAGTTACAACGGAGAGGGGGCCTACGAGCAGTACTTC	CASSYNGEGAYEQYF
TRBJ2-6	.	.	TRBV10-3	TGTGCCATCAGTGCTGGGAATGGGGCCAACGTCCTGACTTTC	CAISAGNGANVLTF
TRBJ1-5	few	.	TRBV7-2	TGTGCCAGCAGCTTAGCCGCTTCGGAGCCCCAGCATTTT	CASSLAASEPQHF
TRBJ2-4	.	.	TRBV7-8	TGTGCCAGCAGCTTAGCGCTGAGGGGCGCAGCCGACATTCAGTACTTC	CASSLALRGAADIQYF
TRBJ2-7	.	TRBD2	TRBV5-8	TGTGCCAGCAGACAAACAGGCGGGGGGTACGAGCAGTACTTC	CASRQTGGGYEQYF
TRBJ2-3	.	.	TRBV12-3/TRBV12-4	TGTGCCAGCAGTACTGGGAGTCCCCGGGACACAGATACGCAGTATTTT	CASSTGSPRDTDTQYF